This T cell receptor (beta chain) was sequenced for a study of human T cells and chemical hapten exposure. The CDR3 sequence is 16 residues long. The V and J ends lost 4 bases and 7 bases respectively, with 19 bases between them. Germline loops: CDR1 MNHEY, CDR2 SVGEGT. As the library was built, unique molecular identifiers were attached to individual cDNA molecules. One entry per CDR3 protein, called by TCRdb with MiXCR from the RACE reads. The sample has under 450,000 distinct CDR3 sequences, roughly 5% seen once. Time point denoted: patch test 1, 2 weeks after DPC sensitization. As to treatment: therapeutic diphenylcyclopropenone sensitization with weekly scalp DPC. In its sample, this clonotype was seen many times.

Sequencing used whole blood, obtained in connection with sensitization to the hapten diphenylcyclopropenone (DPC). The sequence derives from a woman between 50 and 59 years old with alopecia areata. Some clones in this sample may be carry-over from other donors' samples. This chain joins TRBV6-2 or TRBV6-3 and TRBJ1-4; the D gene is possibly TRBD1 (5 bases). DNA of the CDR3: TGTGCCAGCAGTTCCCCCAAACAGGCGCGCGGTGAAAAACTGTTTTTT. Amino acid sequence: CASSSPKQARGEKLFF.